The 20 T cell receptor beta chains below were found in one sample sequenced in a study of CD8+CD57+ T cells in acquired aplastic anemia. Genomic DNA served as template for TCR beta VDJ and CDR3 profiling. TCRdb used MiXCR to reprocess the reads, holding one entry per CDR3 protein. The sample lists about 200,000 distinct CDR3 sequences; around three fifths were seen once. Patients picked for sequencing had shown CD8+CD57+ cell expansion detected by flow cytometry. The specimen sequenced was sorted CD4+, CD8+, or CD8+CD57+ T cells (not recorded which) from PBMCs. The receptors derive from a human donor with aplastic anemia.

This rearrangement joins TRBV29-1 to TRBJ2-5; D is possibly TRBD2 (6 bases). Germline CDR1 reads SQVTM; CDR2 reads ANQGSEA. V was cut by 0 bases and J by 5 bases, with 22 bases left in between. This CDR3 has 17 residues. In DNA form, the CDR3 reads TGCAGCGTTGAAGAGCCTTGGGACTTAATGGGCGAGGAGACCCAGTACTTC. Protein: CSVEEPWDLMGEETQYF.

The CDR3 DNA reads as TGTGCCAGCAGCTTAGGGAGGTTACAGGGGGCTTTTGGCACAGATACGCAGTATTTT. Translated, it gives CASSLGRLQGAFGTDTQYF. The chain combines TRBV7-8 with TRBJ2-3; 9 bases fit TRBD1. Germline V gives CDR1 SGHVS, CDR2 FQNEAQ. The CDR3 length is 19 residues. V shed 1 base and J 1 base; nucleotides not matched to a gene: 12.

This clonotype has a single count. This chain joins TRBV7-2 and TRBJ1-2; D not certain. Deletions cut 0 bases from V and 6 bases from J, with 5 bases between. This CDR3 comprises 12 residues. The germline gives CDR1 SGHTA, CDR2 FQGNSA. The CDR3 DNA follows: TGTGCCAGCAGCTTAGCAAAAGATGGCTACACCTTC. Translating gives CASSLAKDGYTF.

The J gene is TRBJ2-7, the V gene TRBV15; 8 bases agree with TRBD1. V was pared by 5 bases and J by 7 bases, with 16 bases of the junction left unmatched. Germline CDR1 is LNHNV and CDR2 is YYDKDF (reference sequence). The CDR3 runs 16 residues. The CDR3: CATSPNPGQVGREQYF. DNA for the CDR3: TGTGCCACCAGCCCCAACCCGGGACAGGTTGGTCGGGAGCAGTACTTC.

This chain joins TRBV7-2 and TRBJ2-5; 7 bases fit TRBD1. The CDR3 extends over 16 amino acids. Germline V CDR1 and CDR2: SGHTA, FQGNSA. J lost 4 bases, V lost 4 bases, and 12 bases had no gene match. The CDR3 region is CASSSQPQQGRETQYF. The CDR3 DNA sequence: TGTGCCAGCAGCTCACAACCCCAACAGGGGAGAGAGACCCAGTACTTC.

The count of this clonotype is one. This chain uses TRBV29-1 with TRBJ2-1; 7 positions agree with TRBD1. The CDR3 contains 14 residues. Per the germline V gene, CDR1 is SQVTM and CDR2 is ANQGSEA. Trimming removed 3 bases from V and 5 bases from J; junction bases left unmatched: 7. Here the CDR3 DNA reads TGCAGCGTTGAGGGTGGCAGGGGGAACAATGAGCAGTTCTTC. Translated, it gives CSVEGGRGNNEQFF.

This chain connects TRBV19 to TRBJ1-1, with 8 bases aligning to TRBD1. The germline V gene has CDR1 LNHDA and CDR2 SQIVND (reference sequence). The CDR3 loop spans 12 amino acids. V shed 7 bases, J shed 6 bases, and the junction held 4 bases outside the gene matches. The CDR3 protein is CASIQGAAEAFF. CDR3 DNA: TGTGCCAGTATCCAGGGGGCCGCTGAAGCTTTCTTT.

This clonotype was recorded once. The V gene is TRBV7-3, the J gene TRBJ2-5, with 10 bases identical to TRBD2. The J call may be wrong; the DNA end is better matched by TRBJ2-1. This CDR3 region has 13 residues. The germline CDR1 and CDR2 sequences are SGHTA and FQGTGA. CDR3 sequence (DNA): TGTGCCAGCAGCTTACTAGCGGGAGATGAGCAGTTCTTC. It translates to CASSLLAGDEQFF.

The genes are TRBV20-1 and TRBJ2-1; 9 nucleotides align to TRBD2. Germline lookup yields CDR1 DFQATT and CDR2 SNEGSKA (reference sequence). The CDR3 is 13 residues long. CDR3: CSIRGLASNEQFF. The CDR3 nucleotides read TGCAGCATTAGGGGACTAGCATCCAATGAGCAGTTCTTC.

The chain combines TRBV10-3 with TRBJ2-7; weak D call: TRBD2 (5 bases). The CDR3 runs to 13 residues. Per the germline V gene, CDR1 is ENHRY and CDR2 is SYGVKD. The V end lost 8 bases, the J end lost 4 bases, and 15 bases lay between the germline ends. CDR3: CAIRSGASYEQYF. In DNA form, the CDR3 reads TGTGCCATCCGGAGCGGAGCTTCTTACGAGCAGTACTTC.

This clonotype was recorded once. The genes are TRBV7-2 and TRBJ2-5; D unclear. Germline V gene data show CDR1 as SGHTA and CDR2 as FQGNSA. V was trimmed by 0 bases and J by 3 bases, leaving 8 bases between them. The CDR3 length is 14 residues. CDR3 nucleotides: TGTGCCAGCAGCTTAGCAGGTCTAAAAGAGACCCAGTACTTC. Encoded protein: CASSLAGLKETQYF. Combining the CDR3 with reference TRBV7-2 and TRBJ2-5 gives the whole variable domain GAGVSQSPSNKVTEKGKDVELRCDPISGHTALYWYRQSLGQGLEFLIYFQGNSAPDKSGLPSDRFSAERTGGSVSTLTIQRTQQEDSAVYLCASSLAGLKETQYFGPGTRLLVL.

The V call is TRBV12-3 or TRBV12-4, the J call TRBJ2-7; no clear D gene. The V and J ends lost 3 bases and 6 bases respectively, with 6 bases between them. The CDR3 covers 11 residues. The CDR3 loop is CASSFGCEQYF. The CDR3 coding sequence is TGTGCCAGCAGTTTTGGCTGCGAGCAGTACTTC.

The genes are TRBV20-1 and TRBJ2-5; D gene ambiguous. This CDR3 region has 11 residues. Germline V gives CDR1 DFQATT, CDR2 SNEGSKA (reference sequence). V was trimmed by 1 base and J by 5 bases, leaving 5 bases between them. The CDR3 sequence: CSARGRETQYF. CDR3 nucleotide sequence: TGCAGTGCTAGAGGAAGGGAGACCCAGTACTTC.

This clonotype was observed a single time. V and J are TRBV7-9 and TRBJ1-2; no definite D call. Trimming took 2 bases from V and 8 from J, leaving 12 bases between them. CDR3 length: 13 residues. Germline assignment: CDR1 SEHNR and CDR2 FQNEAQ (reference sequence). This CDR3 is CASSLPAQGGYTF. For the CDR3, the DNA is TGTGCCAGCAGCTTACCCGCTCAAGGCGGCTACACCTTC.

The V call is TRBV24-1, the J call TRBJ1-3, with D tentatively TRBD1 (5 bases). This CDR3 comprises 13 residues. Trimming cost V 6 bases and J 2 bases, with 7 bases left between them. Germline V gives CDR1 KGHDR, CDR2 SFDVKD. CDR3 sequence (DNA): TGTGCCACCAGTCTGGGGCCTGGAAACACCATATATTTT. This translates into CATSLGPGNTIYF.

The chain has TRBV7-9 and TRBJ2-2; no reliable D call. Trimming took 9 bases from V and 0 from J, leaving 11 bases between them. This CDR3 is 14 amino acids long. Germline V gives CDR1 SEHNR, CDR2 FQNEAQ (reference sequence). The CDR3 loop is CASSPSANTGELFF. Here the CDR3 DNA reads TGTGCCAGTAGTCCATCCGCGAACACCGGGGAGCTGTTTTTT.

Of note for this clonotype: One end of the junction does not line up with germline, which may come from a read error. The chain is built from TRBV7-3 and TRBJ2-2; 16 nucleotides agree with TRBD2. CDR3 size: 13 residues. Germline-derived CDR1 and CDR2 are SGHTA and FQGTGA. The CDR3 here is CASSMGLAGGRHF. The CDR3, as DNA: TGTGCCAGCAGCATGGGACTAGCGGGAGGGCGGCACTTT.

As regards this clonotype: Without the conserved terminal phenylalanine or tryptophan, this CDR3 likely stems from a read error. The chain is built from TRBV19 and TRBJ1-4; tentatively, D is TRBD1 (5 bases). The CDR3 consists of 17 residues. Trimming removed 5 bases at V and 0 bases at J, with 16 bases between. Germline assignment: CDR1 LNHDA and CDR2 SQIVND (reference sequence). CDR3 region: CASSERAETATNEKLFL. The DNA of the CDR3 is TGTGCCAGTAGTGAGAGGGCAGAGACAGCAACTAATGAAAAACTGTTTCTT.

The rearrangement joins TRBV5-4 to TRBJ2-5; 9 nucleotides line up with TRBD2. Germline-derived CDR1 and CDR2 are SGHNT and YYREEE (reference sequence). CDR3 length: 15 residues. V lost 4 bases and J lost 1; bases outside the gene matches: 5. CDR3 sequence: CASSGGLASQETQYF. Here the CDR3 DNA reads TGTGCCAGCAGCGGAGGACTAGCGAGCCAAGAGACCCAGTACTTC.

This clonotype was seen at least ten times. The chain recombines TRBV2 with TRBJ2-1; D uncertain. Between the trimmed V and J ends, which lost 4 bases and 7 bases, there was a span of 20 bases. Looked up from germline, CDR1 is SNHLY and CDR2 is FYNNEI. There are 16 residues in the CDR3. CDR3 in amino acids: CASSGSARPMNNEQFF. DNA for the CDR3: TGTGCCAGCAGTGGATCGGCGCGCCCGATGAATAATGAGCAGTTCTTC.